A selection of T cell receptor beta chains follows, all from one sample in a study of early T cells in non-severe SARS-CoV-2 infection. Each CDR3 protein is one row after TCRdb ran MiXCR on the 5' RACE reads. In the table there are tens of thousands of distinct CDR3 sequences, around 6% of which are singletons. This specimen consisted of whole blood, obtained at baseline. These receptors all come from an adult who was a healthcare worker with PCR-confirmed SARS-CoV-2 infection or an uninfected control (not recorded which). CDR3s include the opening cysteine and the closing phenylalanine or tryptophan. A D gene is named only where the DNA matches it firmly. Some rows mark clone size as missing; the rest say once, few, many or name a class of expanded clone.

clone_size	d_call	v_call	j_call	cdr3_aa	cdr3_nt
many	TRBD1	TRBV10-3	TRBJ2-1	CAISERQGFDNEQFF	TGTGCCATCAGCGAAAGACAGGGATTCGACAATGAGCAGTTCTTC
many	-	TRBV3-1	TRBJ2-1	CASSQLRVEQFF	TGTGCCAGCAGCCAATTAAGGGTTGAGCAGTTCTTC
many	TRBD2	TRBV7-2	TRBJ2-1	CASSRLAVNNEQFF	TGTGCCAGCAGCCGACTAGCGGTCAACAATGAGCAGTTCTTC
few	-	TRBV7-8	TRBJ1-3	CASSKLDRGSGNTIYF	TGTGCCAGCAGCAAGCTCGACCGGGGCTCTGGAAACACCATATATTTT
few	-	TRBV6-2/TRBV6-3	TRBJ2-4	CASSYVATIQYF	TGTGCCAGCAGTTATGTGGCCACCATTCAGTACTTC
many	TRBD2	TRBV7-9	TRBJ2-5	CASSLAGGQETQYF	TGTGCCAGCAGCCTAGCGGGGGGCCAAGAGACCCAGTACTTC
many	-	TRBV18	TRBJ2-7	CASSPRDNSYEQYF	TGTGCCAGCTCACCGCGGGACAACTCCTACGAGCAGTACTTC
few	-	TRBV5-1	TRBJ2-2	CASKEENTGELFF	TGCGCCAGCAAGGAAGAAAACACCGGGGAGCTGTTTTTT
-	-	TRBV2	TRBJ1-4	CASSEGALEEKLFF	TGTGCCAGCAGTGAAGGGGCGCTTGAGGAAAAACTGTTTTTT
many	TRBD2	TRBV7-2	TRBJ2-5	CASRNRLAAETQYF	TGTGCCAGCAGAAACAGACTAGCGGCGGAGACCCAGTACTTC
many	TRBD2	TRBV11-2	TRBJ2-1	CASSEGLELSNEQFF	TGTGCCAGCAGCGAGGGACTAGAACTCTCCAATGAGCAGTTCTTC
many	TRBD1	TRBV20-1	TRBJ1-5	CSAPPPGQLNQPQHF	TGCAGTGCTCCCCCACCGGGACAGTTAAATCAGCCCCAGCATTTT
few	-	TRBV11-2	TRBJ1-1	CASSLAGDEAFF	TGTGCCAGCAGCTTAGCGGGGGACGAAGCTTTCTTT
-	TRBD1	TRBV7-9	TRBJ2-7	CASSSGQGFEQYF	TGTGCCAGCAGCTCCGGACAGGGCTTCGAGCAGTACTTC
-	TRBD1	TRBV19	TRBJ2-5	CASSIQGAETQYF	TGTGCCAGTAGTATCCAGGGGGCGGAGACCCAGTACTTC
-	TRBD1	TRBV11-2	TRBJ2-5	CASSSGTGGETQYF	TGTGCCAGCAGCTCCGGGACAGGGGGAGAGACCCAGTACTTC
many	TRBD2	TRBV7-9	TRBJ2-1	CASSLTSGGASNEQFF	TGTGCCAGCAGCTTAACGAGCGGGGGCGCTTCCAATGAGCAGTTCTTC
many	-	TRBV15	TRBJ2-1	CATGPGTAGDEQFF	TGTGCCACCGGCCCCGGGACCGCGGGCGATGAGCAGTTCTTC
-	-	TRBV19	TRBJ1-2	CASSTRRQPDVYYGYTF	TGTGCCAGTAGTACCCGGCGGCAACCGGATGTTTACTATGGCTACACCTTC
many	-	TRBV4-3	TRBJ1-3	CASSQDDGENTIYF	TGCGCCAGCAGCCAAGATGACGGCGAAAACACCATATATTTT
many	-	TRBV11-3	TRBJ1-1	CASSLVRHTEAFF	TGTGCCAGCAGCTTAGTCCGACACACTGAAGCTTTCTTT
many	TRBD1	TRBV20-1	TRBJ1-4	CSARDGDSFNEKLFF	TGCAGTGCTAGAGATGGGGACAGCTTTAATGAAAAACTGTTTTTT
many	TRBD1	TRBV29-1	TRBJ2-1	CSVSDRGNEQFF	TGCAGCGTTTCGGACAGGGGGAATGAGCAGTTCTTC
many	TRBD1	TRBV12-3/TRBV12-4	TRBJ1-2	CASSFGTGGPGYTF	TGTGCCAGCAGTTTTGGGACAGGGGGCCCCGGCTACACCTTC
many	-	TRBV12-3/TRBV12-4	TRBJ1-4	CASRPSGEKLFF	TGTGCCAGCAGGCCCTCGGGCGAAAAACTGTTTTTT
many	TRBD1	TRBV10-3	TRBJ2-7	CAIARDSLYEQYF	TGTGCCATCGCCCGGGACAGTCTCTACGAGCAGTACTTC
many	-	TRBV5-1	TRBJ1-1	CASTQLVNTEAFF	TGCGCCAGTACCCAGCTAGTGAACACTGAAGCTTTCTTT
many	-	TRBV9	TRBJ1-5	CASSAMGRQDQPQHF	TGTGCCAGCAGCGCGATGGGACGTCAGGATCAGCCCCAGCATTTT
many	-	TRBV5-4	TRBJ2-6	CASSLVETGANVLTF	TGTGCCAGCAGCTTGGTGGAGACTGGGGCCAACGTCCTGACTTTC
many	-	TRBV7-9	TRBJ1-2	CASSLDRPGYTF	TGTGCCAGCAGCTTAGACAGGCCCGGCTACACCTTC
-	-	TRBV2	TRBJ2-3	CASSELGSDTQYF	TGTGCCAGCAGTGAACTGGGGTCAGATACGCAGTATTTT
many	TRBD1	TRBV7-9	TRBJ2-5	CASSPSRDRGLVETQYF	TGTGCCAGCAGCCCGTCCCGGGACAGGGGGCTCGTGGAGACCCAGTACTTC
many	-	TRBV20-1	TRBJ2-3	CSARASVGTDTQYF	TGCAGTGCTAGAGCAAGCGTCGGCACAGATACGCAGTATTTT
many	TRBD1	TRBV12-3/TRBV12-4	TRBJ1-1	CASSWTGTNTEAFF	TGTGCCAGCTCCTGGACAGGAACGAACACTGAAGCTTTCTTT
-	TRBD2	TRBV7-2	TRBJ2-3	CASSRILAGGSSTDTQYF	TGTGCCAGCAGCCGGATACTAGCGGGGGGTTCTAGCACAGATACGCAGTATTTT
many	-	TRBV7-2	TRBJ2-3	CASSLVANPRTDTQYF	TGTGCCAGCAGCTTAGTGGCTAACCCTCGCACAGATACGCAGTATTTT
many	-	TRBV27	TRBJ2-1	CASGTGKGNEQFF	TGTGCCAGCGGCACAGGGAAAGGAAATGAGCAGTTCTTC
few	-	TRBV14	TRBJ2-7	CASSQGGGNYEQYF	TGTGCCAGCAGCCAAGGTGGGGGGAACTACGAGCAGTACTTC
many	TRBD2	TRBV28	TRBJ2-1	CASSGGLAVSGDEQFF	TGTGCCAGCAGTGGCGGACTAGCGGTCTCTGGGGATGAGCAGTTCTTC
many	TRBD2	TRBV10-2	TRBJ2-7	CASSESGGLVYEQYF	TGCGCCAGCAGTGAGAGCGGGGGGCTTGTCTACGAGCAGTACTTC
many	TRBD1	TRBV20-1	TRBJ1-1	CSATRQGANTEAFF	TGCAGTGCAACAAGACAGGGGGCGAACACTGAAGCTTTCTTT
large	-	TRBV30	TRBJ2-3	CAWTFSGPTDTQYF	TGTGCCTGGACCTTTTCGGGTCCAACAGATACGCAGTATTTT
many	-	TRBV20-1	TRBJ1-5	CSAIRGANQPQHF	TGCAGTGCGATCAGGGGAGCCAATCAGCCCCAGCATTTT
many	TRBD1	TRBV11-3	TRBJ2-7	CASSFRTGHSYEQYF	TGTGCCAGCAGCTTTCGGACAGGGCACTCCTACGAGCAGTACTTC
few	TRBD1	TRBV20-1	TRBJ2-7	CSASGGQGLSYEQYF	TGCAGTGCTAGTGGGGGACAGGGGCTTTCCTACGAGCAGTACTTC
many	-	TRBV12-3/TRBV12-4	TRBJ1-1	CASSSVAEAFF	TGTGCCAGCAGCTCTGTGGCAGAAGCTTTCTTT
many	TRBD1	TRBV29-1	TRBJ1-2	CSVPDRGENYGYTF	TGCAGCGTCCCGGACAGGGGAGAGAACTATGGCTACACCTTC
-	-	TRBV19	TRBJ2-7	CASSIIAGAYEQYF	TGTGCCAGTAGTATTATCGCGGGCGCGTACGAGCAGTACTTC